One sample yielded the 14 T cell receptor beta chains listed below, sequenced in a study of T cell responses to AZD1222 COVID-19 vaccine (dated by TCRdb to the early 2020s). Taken with the paper, the label for time point translates to: baseline before first vaccination. Read against the paper, the sample's treatment or condition label means: meningococcal conjugate vaccine given as trial control. The method behind the library was the immunoSEQ multiplex PCR assay. TCRdb re-hosts the immuneACCESS table, in-frame sequences only. Its copies lack some clones; in the studies checked, an unresolved V gene accounts for under half of them, and the cause for the rest is not known. The table for this sample lists around 100,000 clones; 70% to 90% of them were counted only once. Around 4.4% of the sample lies in the top ten. The sequences come from peripheral blood, collected on day 0 of MenACWY control vaccination. The receptors were sampled from an adult in good health.

The V and J genes are TRBV5-6 and TRBJ2-7; D is unresolved. V was clipped by 5 bases and J by 4 bases, with 10 bases between them. Germline-derived CDR1 and CDR2 are SGHDT and YYEEEE. This CDR3 spans 12 amino acids. The CDR3 DNA reads as TGTGCCAGCAGTTCCCTCTCGTACGAGCAGTACTTC. It encodes CASSSLSYEQYF.

The rearrangement uses TRBV30 and TRBJ2-5; D is unresolved. CDR3 length: 11 amino acids. The germline CDR1 and CDR2 sequences are GTSNPN and SVGIG (reference sequence). The V gene lost 5 bases and the J gene lost 0 bases, with 4 bases spanning the gap. Here the CDR3 DNA reads TGTGCCTGGGGGTACCAAGAGACCCAGTACTTC. It codes for CAWGYQETQYF.

This clone was seen just once. This chain connects TRBV29-1 to TRBJ1-1, with TRBD1 matching 9 bases. V lost 6 bases and J lost 3; bases outside the gene matches: 5. This CDR3 is built from 13 residues. Looked up from germline, CDR1 is SQVTM and CDR2 is ANQGSEA. CDR3 loop: CSVDRGGHTEAFF. The DNA for the CDR3 is TGCAGCGTGGACAGGGGTGGGCACACTGAAGCTTTCTTT.

The chain links TRBV5-4 to TRBJ2-2; 9 bases are shared with TRBD1. Trimming removed 4 bases from V and 1 base from J; junction bases left unmatched: 5. CDR1 is SGHNT and CDR2 is YYREEE in the germline V gene (reference sequence). The CDR3 is 16 amino acids. CDR3 DNA sequence: TGTGCCAGCAGCCATAGACAGGGGGGGAACACCGGGGAGCTGTTTTTT. Amino acid sequence: CASSHRQGGNTGELFF.

V and J are TRBV6-6 and TRBJ2-6, with D tentatively TRBD2 (6 bases). This CDR3 region has 19 residues. Trimming took off 5 bases at V and 0 bases at J, with 20 bases between the two ends. Germline lookup yields CDR1 MNHNY and CDR2 SVGAGI (reference sequence). The CDR3 loop reads CASSPPEGRGASGANVLTF. DNA for the CDR3: TGTGCCAGCAGTCCGCCGGAGGGTCGCGGGGCCTCTGGGGCCAACGTCCTGACTTTC.

J is TRBJ2-5 and V is TRBV5-1, with D perhaps matching TRBD1 or TRBD2 (6 bases each). The length of the CDR3 is 16 residues. V was clipped by 6 bases and J by 5 bases, with 23 bases between them. The germline V gene has CDR1 SGHRS and CDR2 YFSETQ. This CDR3 reads CASTPGGGLRGETQYF. CDR3 in DNA: TGCGCCAGCACCCCCGGAGGGGGGCTGAGAGGGGAGACCCAGTACTTC.

The J gene is TRBJ1-3, the V gene TRBV18, with a possible D match to TRBD1 (5 bases). V lost 3 bases and J lost 0, with 15 bases in between. This CDR3 is built from 17 residues. Germline CDR1 reads KGHSH; CDR2 reads LQKENI. The CDR3, as DNA: TGTGCCAGCTCACCTGCCGCGGGACGGTACTCTGGAAACACCATATATTTT. Translation: CASSPAAGRYSGNTIYF.

This chain uses TRBV6-2 or TRBV6-3 with TRBJ1-2; 12 positions agree with TRBD1. This CDR3 contains 15 residues. The germline V gene encodes CDR1 MNHEY and CDR2 SVGEGT. J was trimmed by 7 bases and V by 6 bases; bases with no gene match: 9. CDR3 protein: CASSPGTGGWGGYTF. CDR3 sequence (DNA): TGTGCCAGCAGCCCCGGGACAGGGGGCTGGGGTGGCTACACCTTC.

The chain employs TRBV29-1 and TRBJ2-7; TRBD1 matches at 8 bases. CDR3 size: 12 residues. Losses at the gene ends were 7 bases for V and 5 bases for J; bases not matched to a gene: 7. CDR1 and CDR2 (germline): SQVTM, ANQGSEA. The CDR3 protein is CSARTGINEQYF. The DNA for the CDR3 is TGCAGCGCACGGACAGGGATCAACGAGCAGTACTTC.

The chain combines TRBV7-2 with TRBJ1-2; D is unresolved. Trimming took 1 base from V and 2 from J, leaving 5 bases between them. CDR3 length equals 13 residues. Germline V lookup: CDR1 SGHTA, CDR2 FQGNSA. This CDR3 is CASSLGANYGYTF. CDR3 DNA sequence: TGTGCCAGCAGCTTAGGGGCAAACTATGGCTACACCTTC. The full variable domain, with the rest looked up from reference TRBV7-2 and TRBJ1-2, is GAGVSQSPSNKVTEKGKDVELRCDPISGHTALYWYRQSLGQGLEFLIYFQGNSAPDKSGLPSDRFSAERTGGSVSTLTIQRTQQEDSAVYLCASSLGANYGYTFGSGTRLTVV.

The V gene is TRBV5-1, the J gene TRBJ2-1, with D perhaps TRBD2 (5 bases). CDR1 and CDR2 (germline): SGHRS, YFSETQ. With 9 bases removed from V and 0 bases from J, the gap between germline ends came to 13 bases. The CDR3 is 14 amino acids. CDR3 nucleotide sequence: TGCGCCACCAAGGGAGCCAGCTCCTACAATGAGCAGTTCTTC. Encoded protein: CATKGASSYNEQFF.

The chain combines TRBV25-1 with TRBJ1-5; TRBD1 might be the D (6 bases). The CDR3 runs 17 residues. V lost 1 base, J lost 5 bases, and 18 bases lay in between. Germline V lookup: CDR1 MGHDK, CDR2 SYGVNS. CDR3 protein: CASSESTGQVYDQPQHF. For the CDR3, the DNA is TGTGCCAGCAGTGAATCCACAGGGCAAGTTTATGATCAGCCCCAGCATTTT.

The chain has TRBV19 and TRBJ1-5, with TRBD1 matching 9 bases. CDR1 and CDR2 (germline): LNHDA, SQIVND (reference sequence). The CDR3 totals 16 residues. Germline trimming cut 4 bases from V and 2 bases from J; bases unmatched to any gene: 6. CDR3 in amino acids: CASSTPDRGGNQPQHF. The CDR3 nucleotides read TGTGCCAGTAGTACCCCGGACAGGGGAGGCAATCAGCCCCAGCATTTT.

This clone appeared once. This rearrangement joins TRBV18 to TRBJ1-2; 8 bases map to TRBD1. The CDR3 has 14 residues. Germline lookup yields CDR1 KGHSH and CDR2 LQKENI. V trimming: 6 bases; J trimming: 4 bases; junction bases outside the gene matches: 7. This chain's CDR3 is CASSPGQGPYGYTF. In nucleotides, the CDR3 is TGTGCCAGCTCTCCCGGACAGGGCCCCTATGGCTACACCTTC.